The clone carrying this T cell receptor beta chain was observed a single time. Its antigen is undetermined. The assay was immunoSEQ multiplex PCR, and TCRdb's table has in-frame clones only and misses some. This sample has 150,000 to 200,000 clones; roughly 87% occur once, and the top ten carry over 4.5%. This sample was taken from a study of Ad26.COV2.S vaccination and SARS-CoV-2 variants. Study findings and constraints: TCR breadth and depth estimates may have understated total T cell responses. It was found that vaccine and placebo recipients had similar non-spike TCR breadth. Reports say spike-specific CD8+ and CD4+ T cell responses covered substantial breadth after vaccination. Spike-specific TCR breadth in vaccine recipients exceeded that seen in placebo recipients.

The CDR3 totals 13 residues. Per the germline V gene, CDR1 is LGHDT and CDR2 is YNNKEL (reference sequence). The V and J ends lost 3 bases and 5 bases respectively, with 10 bases between them. This clonotype was sampled from a human donor who had recovered from COVID-19. This specimen consisted of peripheral blood, obtained after recovery from COVID-19. The V and J genes are TRBV3-1 (or the pseudogene TRBV3-2) and TRBJ1-1; D gene ambiguous. CDR3 DNA sequence: TGTGCCAGCAGCCAGGCACTATTTACTGAAGCTTTCTTT. Amino acids: CASSQALFTEAFF.